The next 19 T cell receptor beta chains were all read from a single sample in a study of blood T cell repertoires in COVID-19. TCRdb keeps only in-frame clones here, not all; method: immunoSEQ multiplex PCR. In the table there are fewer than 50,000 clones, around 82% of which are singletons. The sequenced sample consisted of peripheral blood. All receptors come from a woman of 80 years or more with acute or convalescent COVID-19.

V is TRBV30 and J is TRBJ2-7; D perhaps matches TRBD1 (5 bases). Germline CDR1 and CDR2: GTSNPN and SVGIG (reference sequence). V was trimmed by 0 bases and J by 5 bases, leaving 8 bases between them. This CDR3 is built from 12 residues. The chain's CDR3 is CAWSVQGHEQYF. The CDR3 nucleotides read TGTGCCTGGAGTGTCCAGGGCCACGAGCAGTACTTC.

In DNA, the CDR3 is TGTGCCAGCACCCAAGGGTTTGGACAGTCCTATGGCTACACCTTC. It encodes CASTQGFGQSYGYTF. This chain uses TRBV11-2 with TRBJ1-2; D possibly corresponds to TRBD1 (6 bases). Trimming pared 7 bases from V and 4 bases from J, leaving 19 bases between. Germline lookup yields CDR1 SGHAT and CDR2 FQNNGV. There are 15 residues in the CDR3.

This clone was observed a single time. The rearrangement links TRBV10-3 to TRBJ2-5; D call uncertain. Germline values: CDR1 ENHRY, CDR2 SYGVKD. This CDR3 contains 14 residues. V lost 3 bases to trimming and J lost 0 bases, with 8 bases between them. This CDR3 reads CAISDVSDQETQYF. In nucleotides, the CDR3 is TGTGCCATCAGTGACGTGTCAGACCAAGAGACCCAGTACTTC.

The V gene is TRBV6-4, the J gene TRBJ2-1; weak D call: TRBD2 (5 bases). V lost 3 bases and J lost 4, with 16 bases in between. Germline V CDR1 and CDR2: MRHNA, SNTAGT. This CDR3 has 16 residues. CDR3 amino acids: CASSDRSGLRYNEQFF. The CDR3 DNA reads TGTGCCAGCAGTGATAGGAGCGGCCTCAGATACAATGAGCAGTTCTTC.

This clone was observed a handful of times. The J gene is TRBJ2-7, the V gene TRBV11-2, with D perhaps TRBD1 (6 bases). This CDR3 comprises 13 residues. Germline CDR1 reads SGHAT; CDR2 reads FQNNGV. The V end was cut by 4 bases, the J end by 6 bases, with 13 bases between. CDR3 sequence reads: CASSSQGNAEQYF. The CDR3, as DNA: TGTGCCAGCAGCTCTCAGGGGAATGCCGAGCAGTACTTC.

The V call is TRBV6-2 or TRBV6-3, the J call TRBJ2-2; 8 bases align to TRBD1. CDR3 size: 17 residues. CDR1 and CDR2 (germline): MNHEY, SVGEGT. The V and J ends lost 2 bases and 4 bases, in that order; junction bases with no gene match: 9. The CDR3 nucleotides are TGTGCCAGCAGTTACAGGCGACGGGGACAGGCCACCGGGGAGCTGTTTTTT. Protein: CASSYRRRGQATGELFF.

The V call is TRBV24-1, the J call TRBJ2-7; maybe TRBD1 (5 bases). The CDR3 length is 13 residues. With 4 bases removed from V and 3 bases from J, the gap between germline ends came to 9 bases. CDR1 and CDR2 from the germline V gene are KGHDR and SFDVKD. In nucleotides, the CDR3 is TGTGCCACCAGTGACCGGACAAACTACGAGCAGTACTTC. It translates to CATSDRTNYEQYF.

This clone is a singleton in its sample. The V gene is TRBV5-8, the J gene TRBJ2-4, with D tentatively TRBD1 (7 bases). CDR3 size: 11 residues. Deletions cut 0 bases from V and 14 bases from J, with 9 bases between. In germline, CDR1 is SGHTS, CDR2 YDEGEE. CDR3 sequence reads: CASSLARGEYF. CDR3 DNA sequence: TGTGCCAGCAGCTTGGCCAGGGGGGAGTACTTC.

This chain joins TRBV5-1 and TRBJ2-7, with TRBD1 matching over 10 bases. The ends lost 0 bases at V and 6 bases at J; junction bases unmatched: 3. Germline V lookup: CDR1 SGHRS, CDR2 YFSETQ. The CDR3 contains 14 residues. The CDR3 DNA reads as TGCGCCAGCAGCTTGGGACAGGGGGCTTTCGAGCAGTACTTC. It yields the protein CASSLGQGAFEQYF.

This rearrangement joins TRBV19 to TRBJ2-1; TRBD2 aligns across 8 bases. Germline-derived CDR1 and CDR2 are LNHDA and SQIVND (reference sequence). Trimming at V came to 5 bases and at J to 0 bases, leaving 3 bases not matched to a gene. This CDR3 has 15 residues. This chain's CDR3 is CASSPGGLSYNEQFF. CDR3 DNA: TGTGCCAGTAGTCCGGGGGGGCTCTCCTACAATGAGCAGTTCTTC.

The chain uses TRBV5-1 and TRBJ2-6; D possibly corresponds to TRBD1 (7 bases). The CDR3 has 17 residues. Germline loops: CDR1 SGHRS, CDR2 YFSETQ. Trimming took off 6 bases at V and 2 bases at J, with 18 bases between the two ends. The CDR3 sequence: CASNQGGVAAGANVLTF. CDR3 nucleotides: TGCGCCAGCAACCAGGGGGGAGTAGCAGCTGGGGCCAACGTCCTGACTTTC. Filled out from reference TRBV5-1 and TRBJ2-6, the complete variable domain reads KAGVTQTPRYLIKTRGQQVTLSCSPISGHRSVSWYQQTPGQGLQFLFEYFSETQRNKGNFPGRFSGRQFSNSRSEMNVSTLELGDSALYLCASNQGGVAAGANVLTFGAGSRLTVL.

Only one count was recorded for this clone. The CDR3 DNA follows: TGTGCCAGCAGTTACGTTCAGGGTCCGTCTAACTATGGCTACACCTTC. Its protein product is CASSYVQGPSNYGYTF. The rearrangement links TRBV6-6 to TRBJ1-2; tentatively, D is TRBD1 (5 bases). Trimming stripped 2 bases from V and 0 bases from J, with 13 bases between. CDR3 length: 16 amino acids. Germline V gives CDR1 MNHNY, CDR2 SVGAGI (reference sequence).

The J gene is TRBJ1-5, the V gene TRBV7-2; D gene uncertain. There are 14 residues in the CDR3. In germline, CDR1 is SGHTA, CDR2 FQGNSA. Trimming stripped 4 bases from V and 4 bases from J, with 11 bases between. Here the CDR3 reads CASSSSPLNQPQHF. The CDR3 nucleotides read TGTGCCAGCAGCTCCAGTCCCCTTAATCAGCCCCAGCATTTT.

The CDR3 reads CASSLGTRFQETQYF. The CDR3 DNA reads TGTGCCAGCAGCCTTGGCACCCGTTTCCAAGAGACCCAGTACTTC. This sequence joins TRBV11-2 and TRBJ2-5, with unresolved D. Germline V lookup: CDR1 SGHAT, CDR2 FQNNGV. V was pared by 5 bases and J by 1 base, with 14 bases between. This CDR3 is built from 15 residues.

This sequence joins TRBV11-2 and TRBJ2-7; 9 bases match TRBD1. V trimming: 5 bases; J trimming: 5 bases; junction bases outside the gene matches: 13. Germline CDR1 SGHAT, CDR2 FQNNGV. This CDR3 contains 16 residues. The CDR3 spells CASSHLPGQGVDEQYF. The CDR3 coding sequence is TGTGCCAGCAGCCACCTACCGGGACAGGGAGTTGACGAGCAGTACTTC.

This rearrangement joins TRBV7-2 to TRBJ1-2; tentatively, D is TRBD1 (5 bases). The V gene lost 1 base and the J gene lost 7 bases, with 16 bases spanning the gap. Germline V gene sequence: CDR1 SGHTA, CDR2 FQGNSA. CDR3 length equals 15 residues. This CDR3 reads CASSLVEGTLGGYTF. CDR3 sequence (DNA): TGTGCCAGCAGCTTAGTGGAGGGGACCCTCGGTGGCTACACCTTC. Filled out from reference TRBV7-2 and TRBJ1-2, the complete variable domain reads GAGVSQSPSNKVTEKGKDVELRCDPISGHTALYWYRQSLGQGLEFLIYFQGNSAPDKSGLPSDRFSAERTGGSVSTLTIQRTQQEDSAVYLCASSLVEGTLGGYTFGSGTRLTVV.

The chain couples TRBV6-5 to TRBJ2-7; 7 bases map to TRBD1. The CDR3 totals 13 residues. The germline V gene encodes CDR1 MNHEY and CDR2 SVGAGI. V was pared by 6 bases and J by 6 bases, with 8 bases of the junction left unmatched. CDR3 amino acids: CASRLDRAGEQYF. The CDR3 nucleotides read TGTGCCAGCAGGCTAGACAGGGCGGGCGAGCAGTACTTC.

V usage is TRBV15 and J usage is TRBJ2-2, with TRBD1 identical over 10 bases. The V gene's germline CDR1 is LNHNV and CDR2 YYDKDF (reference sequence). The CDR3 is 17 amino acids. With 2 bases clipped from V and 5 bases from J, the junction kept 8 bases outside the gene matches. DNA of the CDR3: TGTGCCACCAGCAGACGGTCCGGGACAGGGGTTACCGGGGAGCTGTTTTTT. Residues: CATSRRSGTGVTGELFF.

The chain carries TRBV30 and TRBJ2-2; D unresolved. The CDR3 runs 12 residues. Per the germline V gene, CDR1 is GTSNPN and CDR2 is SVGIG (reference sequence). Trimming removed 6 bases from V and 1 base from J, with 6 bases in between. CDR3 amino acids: CACVRNTGELFF. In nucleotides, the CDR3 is TGTGCCTGTGTCAGGAACACCGGGGAGCTGTTTTTT.